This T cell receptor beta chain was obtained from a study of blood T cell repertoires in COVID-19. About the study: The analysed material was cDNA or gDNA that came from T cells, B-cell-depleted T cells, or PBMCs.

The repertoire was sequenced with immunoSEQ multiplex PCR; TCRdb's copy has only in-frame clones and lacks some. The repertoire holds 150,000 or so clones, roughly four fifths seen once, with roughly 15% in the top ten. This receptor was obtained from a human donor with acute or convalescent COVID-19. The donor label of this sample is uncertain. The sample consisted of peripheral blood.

CDR3 sequence reads: CASSPHGQGATDTQYF. CDR3 DNA sequence: TGTGCCAGCAGCCCACACGGACAGGGAGCCACAGATACGCAGTATTTT. This chain uses TRBV11-3 with TRBJ2-3; TRBD1 agrees at 8 bases. The trim removed 5 bases at V and 2 bases at J, leaving 9 bases unmatched. This CDR3 contains 16 residues. The germline CDR1 and CDR2 sequences are SGHNT and YENEEA.